A selection of T cell receptor beta chains follows, all from one sample in a study of blood T cell repertoires in COVID-19. Repertoires were generated with immunoSEQ multiplex PCR, while TCRdb's copy carries only in-frame clones and drops some. The sample comprises approximately 500,000 clones, approximately 88% of which are singletons, and around 7.8% rests with the top ten. Sequencing was carried out using peripheral blood. Receptors originate from a woman aged 45-59 years with COVID-19, enrolled during active disease. Each CDR3 is given with its conserved first and last residue. D genes are given only for firm matches. Some rows have no size entry. The others give once, few or many, or a class for an expanded clone.

clone_size: -
v_call: TRBV20-1
d_call: -
j_call: TRBJ2-3
cdr3_nt: TGCAGTGCTAGAGTAATAGATACGCAGTATTTT
cdr3_aa: CSARVIDTQYF

clone_size: -
v_call: TRBV12-3/TRBV12-4
d_call: -
j_call: TRBJ1-1
cdr3_nt: TGTGCCAGCAGTTTGGGCAGATACACTGAAGCTTTCTTT
cdr3_aa: CASSLGRYTEAFF

clone_size: -
v_call: TRBV19
d_call: -
j_call: TRBJ1-5
cdr3_nt: TGTGCCAGTAGTATAGGAGCCAATCAGCCCCAGCATTTT
cdr3_aa: CASSIGANQPQHF

clone_size: -
v_call: TRBV7-2
d_call: TRBD1
j_call: TRBJ1-1
cdr3_nt: TGTGCCAGCAGCCCCTGGACAGGGGGCGGAACTGAAGCTTTCTTT
cdr3_aa: CASSPWTGGGTEAFF

clone_size: -
v_call: TRBV6-2/TRBV6-3
d_call: TRBD2
j_call: TRBJ2-6
cdr3_nt: TGTGCCAGCAGTCGCCGACTAGCGGGGGGTTTTGGGGCCAACGTCCTGACTTTC
cdr3_aa: CASSRRLAGGFGANVLTF

clone_size: once
v_call: TRBV7-8
d_call: -
j_call: TRBJ1-2
cdr3_nt: TGTGCCAGCAGCCTCCACAGGGATTCTAACTATGGCTACACCTTC
cdr3_aa: CASSLHRDSNYGYTF

clone_size: -
v_call: TRBV6-5
d_call: -
j_call: TRBJ1-2
cdr3_nt: TGTGCCAGCAGTTACTCGCAGAAAACCCTCTATGGCTACACCTTC
cdr3_aa: CASSYSQKTLYGYTF

clone_size: once
v_call: TRBV30
d_call: -
j_call: TRBJ2-3
cdr3_nt: TGTGCCCATGGGGCCGCAGATACGCAGTATTTT
cdr3_aa: CAHGAADTQYF

clone_size: -
v_call: TRBV5-1
d_call: -
j_call: TRBJ1-4
cdr3_nt: TGCGCCAGCAGCTACCTGGACCGAAAGGGGGAAAAACTGTTTTTT
cdr3_aa: CASSYLDRKGEKLFF

clone_size: few
v_call: TRBV19
d_call: -
j_call: TRBJ1-5
cdr3_nt: TGTGCCAGTAGTCTCGCAGGGTTCAATCAGCCCCAGCATTTT
cdr3_aa: CASSLAGFNQPQHF

clone_size: -
v_call: TRBV6-5
d_call: -
j_call: TRBJ1-1
cdr3_nt: TGTGCCAGCAGGTGGTTCGACCAGGGTGAAGCTTTCTTT
cdr3_aa: CASRWFDQGEAFF

clone_size: -
v_call: TRBV19
d_call: -
j_call: TRBJ1-5
cdr3_nt: TGTGCCACCAGTGAACTCGGGGGCAATCAGCCCCAGCATTTT
cdr3_aa: CATSELGGNQPQHF

clone_size: -
v_call: TRBV5-1
d_call: -
j_call: TRBJ1-1
cdr3_nt: TGCGCCAGCAGCTTATTCATGAACACTGAAGCTTTCTTT
cdr3_aa: CASSLFMNTEAFF

clone_size: -
v_call: TRBV18
d_call: -
j_call: TRBJ2-7
cdr3_nt: TGTGCCAGCTCCCCGTCGGGAGCTTACGAGCAGTACTTC
cdr3_aa: CASSPSGAYEQYF

clone_size: -
v_call: TRBV10-3
d_call: -
j_call: TRBJ1-1
cdr3_nt: TGTGCCATCGAGTCGCCAAGCCAGGGGACTGAAGCTTTCTTT
cdr3_aa: CAIESPSQGTEAFF

clone_size: once
v_call: TRBV2
d_call: TRBD2
j_call: TRBJ2-5
cdr3_nt: TGTGCCAGCAGTGGGAACGTAGCGGGCGAGATCCAAGAGACCCAGTACTTC
cdr3_aa: CASSGNVAGEIQETQYF

clone_size: -
v_call: TRBV5-1
d_call: -
j_call: TRBJ2-3
cdr3_nt: TGCGCCAGCAGCTTGGTGGGCAGCCCTAGCACAGATACGCAGTATTTT
cdr3_aa: CASSLVGSPSTDTQYF

clone_size: -
v_call: TRBV11-1
d_call: TRBD1
j_call: TRBJ2-2
cdr3_nt: TGTGCCAGCAGCTTTGGGGACAGGGTCGTGACCGGGGAGCTGTTTTTT
cdr3_aa: CASSFGDRVVTGELFF

clone_size: -
v_call: TRBV6-5
d_call: -
j_call: TRBJ1-4
cdr3_nt: TGTGCCAGCAGTTTGCCGTACTCAACTAATGAAAAACTGTTTTTT
cdr3_aa: CASSLPYSTNEKLFF

clone_size: -
v_call: TRBV30
d_call: -
j_call: TRBJ1-1
cdr3_nt: TGTGCCTGGAGCCTCTCGGGGAACACTGAAGCTTTCTTT
cdr3_aa: CAWSLSGNTEAFF

clone_size: once
v_call: TRBV11-2
d_call: TRBD1
j_call: TRBJ2-5
cdr3_nt: TGTGCCAGCAGCTTGACAGGGGGTCGGATGGGAGAGACCCAGTACTTC
cdr3_aa: CASSLTGGRMGETQYF

clone_size: once
v_call: TRBV10-1
d_call: -
j_call: TRBJ1-5
cdr3_nt: TGCGCCAGCAGTGCCTCAGGGGAGGGTCAGCCCCAGCATTTT
cdr3_aa: CASSASGEGQPQHF

clone_size: -
v_call: TRBV30
d_call: -
j_call: TRBJ1-2
cdr3_nt: TGTGCCTGGAGTCGAGGTTCTAACTATGGCTACACCTTC
cdr3_aa: CAWSRGSNYGYTF

clone_size: -
v_call: TRBV10-3
d_call: -
j_call: TRBJ2-1
cdr3_nt: TGTGCCATCAGTGAACCCGCGAGCTCCTACAATGAGCAGTTCTTC
cdr3_aa: CAISEPASSYNEQFF

clone_size: -
v_call: TRBV4-1
d_call: TRBD2
j_call: TRBJ2-7
cdr3_nt: TGCGCCAGCAGCCCACTAGCGGGGGTTTTCTACGAGCAGTACTTC
cdr3_aa: CASSPLAGVFYEQYF

clone_size: -
v_call: TRBV4-1
d_call: TRBD1
j_call: TRBJ2-1
cdr3_nt: TGCGCCAGCAGCCCCCTGACAGGGGTCAGGGGGAATGAGCAGTTCTTC
cdr3_aa: CASSPLTGVRGNEQFF

clone_size: few
v_call: TRBV5-1
d_call: -
j_call: TRBJ1-1
cdr3_nt: TGCGCCAGCAGCCCTGAGGGGGTTAACACTGAAGCTTTCTTT
cdr3_aa: CASSPEGVNTEAFF

clone_size: once
v_call: TRBV6-5
d_call: TRBD1
j_call: TRBJ2-1
cdr3_nt: TGTGCCAGCAGCGAGACAGGGGCCTACAATGAGCAGTTCTTC
cdr3_aa: CASSETGAYNEQFF

clone_size: once
v_call: TRBV7-9
d_call: TRBD2
j_call: TRBJ2-5
cdr3_nt: TGTGCCAGCAGCTCGGGTGAACTAGCGGGGTTGGAGACCCAGTACTTC
cdr3_aa: CASSSGELAGLETQYF

clone_size: -
v_call: TRBV7-3
d_call: -
j_call: TRBJ1-2
cdr3_nt: TGTGCCAGCAGCCCGGGTCCAGGGGATGGCTACACCTTC
cdr3_aa: CASSPGPGDGYTF

clone_size: -
v_call: TRBV6-5
d_call: -
j_call: TRBJ2-7
cdr3_nt: TGTGCCAGCACCCCGACAGGCTCCTACGAGCAGTACTTC
cdr3_aa: CASTPTGSYEQYF

clone_size: -
v_call: TRBV23-1
d_call: -
j_call: TRBJ1-5
cdr3_nt: TGCGCCAGCAGTCGGAGAGGAGTAAATCAGCCCCAGCATTTT
cdr3_aa: CASSRRGVNQPQHF

clone_size: -
v_call: TRBV11-3
d_call: TRBD2
j_call: TRBJ2-5
cdr3_nt: TGTGCCAGCAGCGAAAGGCGTAGCGGGGCGGTTCAAGAGACCCAGTACTTC
cdr3_aa: CASSERRSGAVQETQYF

clone_size: -
v_call: TRBV5-1
d_call: TRBD1
j_call: TRBJ2-7
cdr3_nt: TGCGCCAGCAGCCCCTCGCGCAGGGGGAGCTACGAGCAGTACTTC
cdr3_aa: CASSPSRRGSYEQYF

clone_size: -
v_call: TRBV30
d_call: TRBD1
j_call: TRBJ1-1
cdr3_nt: TGTGCCTGGACTGGACAGGCGAACACTGAAGCTTTCTTT
cdr3_aa: CAWTGQANTEAFF

clone_size: -
v_call: TRBV5-1
d_call: -
j_call: TRBJ1-6
cdr3_nt: TGCGCCAGCAGCTTGAACGTGGGGGCAGAAGGACCCCTCCACTTT
cdr3_aa: CASSLNVGAEGPLHF

clone_size: -
v_call: TRBV27
d_call: TRBD1
j_call: TRBJ2-5
cdr3_nt: TGTGCCAGCAGGGCCGGGACAGGGGGCGCGGAGACCCAGTACTTC
cdr3_aa: CASRAGTGGAETQYF

clone_size: once
v_call: TRBV3-1/TRBV3-2
d_call: -
j_call: TRBJ2-2
cdr3_nt: TGTGCCAGCAGCCAACAAACATCAGGGCTGGGGGAGCTGTTTTTT
cdr3_aa: CASSQQTSGLGELFF

clone_size: -
v_call: TRBV29-1
d_call: -
j_call: TRBJ1-3
cdr3_nt: TGCAGCGCCACAACTGGAAACACCATATATTTT
cdr3_aa: CSATTGNTIYF

clone_size: once
v_call: TRBV7-2
d_call: -
j_call: TRBJ2-1
cdr3_nt: TGTGCCAGCAGCGCGCCGACAGTTACCAATGAGCAGTTCTTC
cdr3_aa: CASSAPTVTNEQFF

clone_size: once
v_call: TRBV6-5
d_call: TRBD2
j_call: TRBJ2-3
cdr3_nt: TGTGCCAGCAGTTCCCGGACTAGCGGAGGCACAGATACGCAGTATTTT
cdr3_aa: CASSSRTSGGTDTQYF

clone_size: -
v_call: TRBV9
d_call: TRBD1
j_call: TRBJ1-6
cdr3_nt: TGTGCCAGCAGCGCAGACGGGACAGGCTTTTATAATTCACCCCTCCACTTT
cdr3_aa: CASSADGTGFYNSPLHF

clone_size: -
v_call: TRBV18
d_call: TRBD1
j_call: TRBJ1-1
cdr3_nt: TGTGCCAGCTCACCGGGACAGGATAGGACTGAAGCTTTCTTT
cdr3_aa: CASSPGQDRTEAFF

clone_size: -
v_call: TRBV19
d_call: -
j_call: TRBJ1-2
cdr3_nt: TGTGCCAGTAGTATAGATAGGACAGCCGCTTATGATGGCTACACCTTC
cdr3_aa: CASSIDRTAAYDGYTF

clone_size: -
v_call: TRBV6-6
d_call: -
j_call: TRBJ2-2
cdr3_nt: TGTGCCAGCCTCAAGCGAGGGGGACCCGGGGAGCTGTTTTTT
cdr3_aa: CASLKRGGPGELFF

clone_size: -
v_call: TRBV12-3/TRBV12-4
d_call: -
j_call: TRBJ1-5
cdr3_nt: TGTGCCAGCAGCACCTACGGCAATCAGCCCCAGCATTTT
cdr3_aa: CASSTYGNQPQHF

clone_size: -
v_call: TRBV19
d_call: TRBD1
j_call: TRBJ1-5
cdr3_nt: TGTGCCAGTAGAGACAGGGGCCCTCGGATCGGTCGGCCCCAGCATTTT
cdr3_aa: CASRDRGPRIGRPQHF

clone_size: -
v_call: TRBV19
d_call: TRBD1
j_call: TRBJ1-3
cdr3_nt: TGTGCCAGTAGGGGTGCAGGGGGCGCGTTTGGAAACACCATATATTTT
cdr3_aa: CASRGAGGAFGNTIYF

clone_size: -
v_call: TRBV30
d_call: -
j_call: TRBJ1-1
cdr3_nt: TGTGCCTGGAGCCCGGACACGAACACTGAAGCTTTCTTT
cdr3_aa: CAWSPDTNTEAFF

clone_size: -
v_call: TRBV7-3
d_call: TRBD1
j_call: TRBJ2-6
cdr3_nt: TGTGCCAGCAGCAGGACAGGGAACTCTGGGGCCAACGTCCTGACTTTC
cdr3_aa: CASSRTGNSGANVLTF

clone_size: -
v_call: TRBV19
d_call: -
j_call: TRBJ1-5
cdr3_nt: TGTGCCAGTGGGGGGAAGCCCCAGCATTTT
cdr3_aa: CASGGKPQHF

clone_size: few
v_call: TRBV7-9
d_call: -
j_call: TRBJ1-5
cdr3_nt: TGTGCCAGCAGGAAAGGGGGTAGCAATCAGCCCCAGCATTTT
cdr3_aa: CASRKGGSNQPQHF

clone_size: -
v_call: TRBV29-1
d_call: TRBD2
j_call: TRBJ2-1
cdr3_nt: TGCAGCGTCACCGGATTAGCGGGGGGGCGCTACAATGAGCAGTTCTTC
cdr3_aa: CSVTGLAGGRYNEQFF